This is a list of T cell receptor beta chains from one sample in a study of T-cell reconstitution after alpha-beta-depleted transplantation in children. TCRdb recomputed calls from the PCR reads with MiXCR, one row per CDR3 protein. The sample has about 830,000 distinct CDR3 sequences, about 15% seen once; the top ten hold just under 5%. The source material was PBMCs, mostly from graft donor cells, sampled 360 days after TCRalphabeta/CD19-depleted stem cell transplant. The receptor set was obtained from a male patient aged 10-17 years who had a stem cell transplant for acute lymphoblastic leukemia, so the T cells may come from the graft donor. Each CDR3 is given without its conserved first and last residue. The order of the fields is V gene, J gene, CDR3 protein.

>TRBV2|TRBJ2-7
ASSEGRGGSYEQY
>TRBV29-1|TRBJ2-1
SLHGQGGTSGSSYNEQF
>TRBV24-1|TRBJ2-3
ATSVAGALADTQY
>TRBV5-1|TRBJ2-7
ASSLTPGTVTYEQY
>TRBV10-1|TRBJ2-1
ASSDPQGYNEQF
>TRBV27|TRBJ2-6
ASSFGGRSTGANVLT
>TRBV4-1|TRBJ1-2
ASSQLFPPKGYT
>TRBV7-6|TRBJ2-1
ASSIIAGKGQGEQF
>TRBV7-9|TRBJ2-1
ASMISGAPNNEQF
>TRBV5-1|TRBJ1-1
ASSSPGAEAF
>TRBV19|TRBJ2-1
ASSHRDRTNEQF
>TRBV20-1|TRBJ2-3
SAGTLRTSTDTQY
>TRBV3-1|TRBJ2-7
ASSPGWSGKSYEQY
>TRBV29-1|TRBJ2-7
SASSGATTFYEQY
>TRBV15|TRBJ2-3
ATSRDIQGTDTQY
>TRBV7-9|TRBJ2-1
ASSLAMAPDEQF
>TRBV4-2|TRBJ2-4
ASSRGTSGRGKNIQY
>TRBV4-1|TRBJ2-7
ASSQGPGGSSYEQY
>TRBV7-9|TRBJ2-3
ASSPPGRNTDTQY
>TRBV10-1|TRBJ2-1
ASSESGTPSAIGWNEQF
>TRBV14|TRBJ2-1
ASSQDLISGSPYNEQF
>TRBV3-1|TRBJ2-3
ASSQRGTGGADTQY
>TRBV9|TRBJ1-1
ASSVRGNKNTEAF
>TRBV2|TRBJ2-3
ASEGDTYAADTQY
>TRBV2|TRBJ2-1
ASSEDRYNEQF
>TRBV7-9|TRBJ2-7
ASSSFGLSSYEQY
>TRBV5-1|TRBJ1-2
ASSLDMDDYT
>TRBV12-3/TRBV12-4|TRBJ2-7
ASSSLHGTSAYEQY
>TRBV12-3/TRBV12-4|TRBJ1-2
ASSLGDRVFYGYT
>TRBV20-1|TRBJ1-4
SAPNPIRQGLF
>TRBV4-2|TRBJ2-1
ASSRTSGRILDEQF
>TRBV20-1|TRBJ2-1
CAGGTSGRLNNEQF
>TRBV18|TRBJ2-5
ASSPWGTSVETQY
>TRBV11-2|TRBJ2-5
ASSLEMKETQY
>TRBV20-1|TRBJ2-7
SAETEPYEQY
>TRBV7-9|TRBJ2-7
ASSPTGTGLIYEQY
>TRBV5-1|TRBJ2-1
ASGRDYENNEQF
>TRBV15|TRBJ2-5
ATSRGDSQETQY
>TRBV20-1|TRBJ2-6
SAGARSGANVLT
>TRBV12-3/TRBV12-4|TRBJ1-5
ASSFVQGGQPQH
>TRBV5-1|TRBJ2-4
ASSLDGQLAKNIQY
>TRBV21-1|TRBJ1-2
ASSGGYGYGYT
>TRBV28|TRBJ1-1
ASSLLTGDAF
>TRBV15|TRBJ2-7
ATSRGVGGASSYEQY
>TRBV20-1|TRBJ1-2
SARSYRDSMEV
>TRBV4-1|TRBJ2-3
ASSQEPAGGPMRDTQY
>TRBV12-3/TRBV12-4|TRBJ2-5
ASSNKGLEETQY
>TRBV5-5|TRBJ1-5
ASSFMLQGPSNQPQH
>TRBV5-1|TRBJ2-2
ASSLVLLASTGELF
>TRBV6-1|TRBJ2-7
ASMGRITYEQY
>TRBV7-8|TRBJ2-7
ASSLVRDLNYEQY
>TRBV5-1|TRBJ2-3
ASRERDTDTQY
>TRBV20-1|TRBJ2-1
SAPRLSSYNEQF
>TRBV7-3|TRBJ2-1
ASSYPLGAEPSYNEQF
>TRBV20-1|TRBJ1-5
SAIPSVGVQPQH